The entry below gives a single TCR beta chain sequence along with its context. Its antigen is unknown. This entry is derived from a study of cytotoxic CD8 clonotypes in ibrutinib-treated CLL. Findings and caveats of the study: At baseline, clonality was higher than in age-matched healthy donors and correlated with CD8+ counts. Sustained-remission and progressing patients diverged in sampling times.

Germline CDR1 and CDR2: SGHDT and YYEEEE. The CDR3 runs 16 residues. The trim removed 3 bases at V and 5 bases at J, leaving 9 bases unmatched. Sequenced by immunoSEQ multiplex PCR; TCRdb stores in-frame clones only, minus some. The sample carries approximately 150,000 clones, about 88% recorded once. Specimen: PBMCs, collected at disease progression, from a patient treated with ibrutinib. This sequence joins TRBV5-6 and TRBJ1-5; TRBD1 agrees at 9 bases. This TCR was recovered from a human donor with chronic lymphocytic leukemia. CDR3 bases: TGTGCCAGCAGCTGGGGACAGGGCCAGCGGGATCAGCCCCAGCATTTT. Translating it yields CASSWGQGQRDQPQHF.